This section outlines one T cell receptor (beta chain) sequence together with its context. Data came from immunoSEQ multiplex PCR; TCRdb stores just in-frame clones and leaves some out. The table has 310,000 or so clones, around nine tenths seen once. This specimen belongs to a study of blood T cell repertoires in COVID-19. With 4 bases removed from V and 4 bases from J, the gap between germline ends came to 11 bases. The germline CDR1 and CDR2 sequences are KGHDR and SFDVKD. The CDR3 covers 14 residues. Sequenced sample: peripheral blood. The clonotype originates from a woman aged 25 to 39 with COVID-19, enrolled during active disease. The chain uses TRBV24-1 and TRBJ2-3; D possibly corresponds to TRBD2 (6 bases). In DNA form, the CDR3 reads TGTGCCACCAGTGACGAGGGGACTCCAGATACGCAGTATTTT. Protein product: CATSDEGTPDTQYF.